The clone carrying this T cell receptor beta chain has just a few counts. This CDR3 has 12 amino acids. Germline CDR1 and CDR2: LNHDA and SQIVND (reference sequence). Between the trimmed V and J ends, which lost 9 bases and 4 bases, there was a span of 12 bases. This entry is derived from a study of early T cells in non-severe SARS-CoV-2 infection. TCRdb re-called the 5' RACE reads through MiXCR, storing one row per CDR3 protein. This sample has just under 65,000 distinct CDR3 sequences; about 11% occur once, and the top ten carry less than 3.5%. The origin of this receptor is an adult who was a healthcare worker with PCR-confirmed SARS-CoV-2 infection or an uninfected control (not recorded which). The chain couples TRBV19 to TRBJ1-1; D possibly corresponds to TRBD1 (5 bases). The material was whole blood, obtained at baseline. CDR3 protein: CASSGRGTEAFF. CDR3 DNA: TGTGCCAGCTCAGGGAGAGGCACTGAAGCTTTCTTT. Drawing the rest from reference TRBV19 and TRBJ1-1, the complete variable domain is DGGITQSPKYLFRKEGQNVTLSCEQNLNHDAMYWYRQDPGQGLRLIYYSQIVNDFQKGDIAEGYSVSREKKESFPLTVTSAQKNPTAFYLCASSGRGTEAFFGQGTRLTVV.